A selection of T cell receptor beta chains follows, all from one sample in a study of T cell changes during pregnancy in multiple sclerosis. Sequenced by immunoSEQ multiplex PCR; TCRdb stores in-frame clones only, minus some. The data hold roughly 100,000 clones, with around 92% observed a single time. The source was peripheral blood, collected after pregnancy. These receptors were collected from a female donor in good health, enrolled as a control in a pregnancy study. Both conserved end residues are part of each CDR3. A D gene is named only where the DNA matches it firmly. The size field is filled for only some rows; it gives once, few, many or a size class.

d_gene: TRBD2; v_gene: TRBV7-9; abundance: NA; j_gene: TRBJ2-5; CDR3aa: CASSLRTSQETQYF; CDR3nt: TGTGCCAGCAGCTTAAGGACTAGCCAAGAGACCCAGTACTTC
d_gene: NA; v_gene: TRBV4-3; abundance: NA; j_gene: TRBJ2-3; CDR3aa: CASSQDGGASDTQYF; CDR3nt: TGCGCCAGCAGCCAAGACGGCGGGGCTTCAGATACGCAGTATTTT
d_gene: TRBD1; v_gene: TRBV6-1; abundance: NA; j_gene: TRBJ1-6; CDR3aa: CASSDPGRGLSPLHF; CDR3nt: TGTGCCAGCAGTGACCCGGGCAGGGGGCTTTCACCCCTCCACTTT
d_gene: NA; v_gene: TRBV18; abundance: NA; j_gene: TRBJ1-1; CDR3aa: CASSPKRGTEAFF; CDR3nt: TGTGCCAGCTCACCAAAAAGGGGCACTGAAGCTTTCTTT
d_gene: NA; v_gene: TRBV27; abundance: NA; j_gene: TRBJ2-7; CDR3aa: CASTSAGTYPYEQYF; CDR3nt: TGTGCCAGCACTTCCGCCGGGACATACCCCTACGAGCAGTACTTC
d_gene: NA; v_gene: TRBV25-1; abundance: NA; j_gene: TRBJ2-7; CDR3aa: CASSEWGTSVSEQYF; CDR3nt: TGTGCCAGCAGTGAATGGGGGACATCAGTGTCCGAGCAGTACTTC
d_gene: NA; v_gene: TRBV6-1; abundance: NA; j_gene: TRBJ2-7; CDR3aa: CASSGHLAEAYEQYF; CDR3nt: TGTGCCAGCAGTGGTCATCTAGCTGAAGCCTACGAGCAGTACTTC
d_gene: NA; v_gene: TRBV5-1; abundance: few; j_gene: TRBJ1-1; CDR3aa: CASSLGQGGTEAFF; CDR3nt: TGCGCCAGCAGCTTGGGTCAGGGTGGAACTGAAGCTTTCTTT
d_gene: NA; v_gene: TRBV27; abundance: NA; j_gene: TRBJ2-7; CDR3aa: CASSPRARPGEQYF; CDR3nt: TGTGCCAGCAGTCCTAGGGCCAGGCCAGGGGAGCAGTACTTC
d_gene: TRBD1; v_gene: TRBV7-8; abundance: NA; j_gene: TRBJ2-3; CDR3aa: CASSNTDRGLGGGADTQYF; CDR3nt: TGTGCCAGCAGCAATACGGACAGGGGGCTGGGTGGGGGCGCAGATACGCAGTATTTT
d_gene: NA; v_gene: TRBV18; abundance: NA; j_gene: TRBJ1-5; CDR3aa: CASSPVPNQPQHF; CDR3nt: TGTGCCAGCTCACCAGTTCCTAATCAGCCCCAGCATTTT
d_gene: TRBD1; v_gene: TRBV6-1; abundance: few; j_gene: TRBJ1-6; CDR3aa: CASSRQGPNSPLHF; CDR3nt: TGTGCCAGCAGTCGACAGGGTCCTAATTCACCCCTCCACTTT
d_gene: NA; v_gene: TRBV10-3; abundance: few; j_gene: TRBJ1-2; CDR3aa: CAISDRNYGYTF; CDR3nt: TGTGCCATCAGTGATAGAAACTATGGCTACACCTTC
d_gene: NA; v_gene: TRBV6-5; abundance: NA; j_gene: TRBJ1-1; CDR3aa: CASSYGRRGSTEAFF; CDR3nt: TGTGCCAGCAGTTACGGGCGGAGGGGTTCCACTGAAGCTTTCTTT